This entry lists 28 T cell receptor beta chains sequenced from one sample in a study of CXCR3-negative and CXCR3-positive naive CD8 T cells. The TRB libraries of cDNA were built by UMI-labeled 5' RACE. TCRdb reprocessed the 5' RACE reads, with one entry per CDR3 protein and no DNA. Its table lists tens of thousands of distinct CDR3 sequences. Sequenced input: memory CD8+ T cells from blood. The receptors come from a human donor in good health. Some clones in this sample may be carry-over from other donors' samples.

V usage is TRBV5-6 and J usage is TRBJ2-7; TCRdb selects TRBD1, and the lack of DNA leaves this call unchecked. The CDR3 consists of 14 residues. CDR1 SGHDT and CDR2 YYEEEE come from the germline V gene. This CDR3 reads CASSSRGIDYEQYF.

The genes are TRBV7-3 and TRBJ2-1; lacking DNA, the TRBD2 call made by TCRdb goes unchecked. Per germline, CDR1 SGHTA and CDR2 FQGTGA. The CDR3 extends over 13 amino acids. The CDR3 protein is CASRAGGDNEQFF.

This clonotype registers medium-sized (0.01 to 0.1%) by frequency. The CDR3: CASSLLTPGTHYEQYF. V usage is TRBV4-1 and J usage is TRBJ2-7; TCRdb indicates TRBD1, and absent DNA this call remains unverified. This CDR3 contains 16 residues. Germline V gives CDR1 MGHRA, CDR2 YSYEKL.

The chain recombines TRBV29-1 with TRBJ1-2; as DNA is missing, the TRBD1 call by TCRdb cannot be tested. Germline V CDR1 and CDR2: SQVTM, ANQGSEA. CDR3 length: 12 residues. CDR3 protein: CSVEGQEWGYTF.

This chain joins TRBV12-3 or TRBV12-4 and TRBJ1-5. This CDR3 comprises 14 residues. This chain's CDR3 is CASSSARSNQPQHF.

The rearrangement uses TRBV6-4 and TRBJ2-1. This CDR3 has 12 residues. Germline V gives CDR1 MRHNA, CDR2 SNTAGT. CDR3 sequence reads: CASSGKYNEQFF.

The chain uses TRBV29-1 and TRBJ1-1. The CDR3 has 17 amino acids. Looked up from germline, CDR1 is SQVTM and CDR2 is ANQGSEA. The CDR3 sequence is CSVEEIGGYGSNTEAFF.

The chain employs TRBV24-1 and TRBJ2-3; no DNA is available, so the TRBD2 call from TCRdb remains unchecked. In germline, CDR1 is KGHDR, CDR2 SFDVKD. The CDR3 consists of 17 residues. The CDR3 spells CATSDSDRGGRTDTQYF.

CDR3 region: CASSRTGRPLHF. The chain couples TRBV6-6 to TRBJ1-6; checking the TCRdb D call of TRBD1 is not possible without DNA. Germline CDR1 MNHNY, CDR2 SVGAGI (reference sequence). The CDR3 is 12 residues long.

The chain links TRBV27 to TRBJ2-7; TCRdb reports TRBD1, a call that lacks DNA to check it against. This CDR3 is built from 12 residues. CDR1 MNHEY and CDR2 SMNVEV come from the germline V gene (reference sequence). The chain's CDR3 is CASSRPGGEQYF.

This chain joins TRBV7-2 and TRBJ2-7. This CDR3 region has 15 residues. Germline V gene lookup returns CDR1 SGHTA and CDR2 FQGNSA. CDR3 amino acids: CASSLIGLGSYEQYF.

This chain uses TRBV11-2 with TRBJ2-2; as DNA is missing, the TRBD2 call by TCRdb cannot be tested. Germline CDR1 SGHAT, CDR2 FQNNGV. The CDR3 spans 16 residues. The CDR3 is CASSGRDLPGAYGLFF.

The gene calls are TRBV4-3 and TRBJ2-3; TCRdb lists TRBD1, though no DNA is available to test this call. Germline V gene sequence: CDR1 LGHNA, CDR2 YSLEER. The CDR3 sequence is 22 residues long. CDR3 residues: CASSQDSVEGAGGLYSTDTQYF.

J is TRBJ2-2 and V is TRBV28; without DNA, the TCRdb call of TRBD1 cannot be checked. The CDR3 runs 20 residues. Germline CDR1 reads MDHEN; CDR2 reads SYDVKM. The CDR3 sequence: CASRKMPGTGAHLDTGELFF.

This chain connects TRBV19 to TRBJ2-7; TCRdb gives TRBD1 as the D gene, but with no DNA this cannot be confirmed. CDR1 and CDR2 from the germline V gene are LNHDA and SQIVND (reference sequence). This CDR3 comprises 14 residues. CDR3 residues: CASSIGGKGYEQYF.

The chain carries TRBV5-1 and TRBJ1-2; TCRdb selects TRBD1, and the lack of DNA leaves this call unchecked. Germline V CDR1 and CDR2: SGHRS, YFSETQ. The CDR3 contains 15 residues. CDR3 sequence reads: CASSLSEWTGAGYTF.

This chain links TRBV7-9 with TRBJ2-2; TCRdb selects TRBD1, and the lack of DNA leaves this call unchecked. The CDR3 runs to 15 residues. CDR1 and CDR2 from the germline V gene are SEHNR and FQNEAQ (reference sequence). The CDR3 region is CASSPRTGGTGELFF.

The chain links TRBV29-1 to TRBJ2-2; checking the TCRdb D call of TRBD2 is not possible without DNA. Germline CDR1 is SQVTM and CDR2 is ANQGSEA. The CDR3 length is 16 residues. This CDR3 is CSVEDTAGANTGELFF.

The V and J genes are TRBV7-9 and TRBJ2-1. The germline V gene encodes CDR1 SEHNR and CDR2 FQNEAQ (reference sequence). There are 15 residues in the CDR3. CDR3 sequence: CASSLGVGSYNEQFF.

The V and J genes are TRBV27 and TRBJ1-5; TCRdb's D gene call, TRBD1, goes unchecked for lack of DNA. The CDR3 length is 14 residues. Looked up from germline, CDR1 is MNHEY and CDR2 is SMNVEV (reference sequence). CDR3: CASSPDRGHQPQHF.

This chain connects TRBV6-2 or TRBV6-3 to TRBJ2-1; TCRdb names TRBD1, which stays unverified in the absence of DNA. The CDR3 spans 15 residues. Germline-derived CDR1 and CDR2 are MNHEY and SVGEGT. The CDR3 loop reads CASSAAGTEYNEQFF.

The CDR3 here is CASFRLGENTEAFF. The rearrangement uses TRBV7-9 and TRBJ1-1; the D call from TCRdb, TRBD1, cannot be confirmed without DNA. Per the germline V gene, CDR1 is SEHNR and CDR2 is FQNEAQ (reference sequence). CDR3 length: 14 amino acids. Filled out from reference TRBV7-9 and TRBJ1-1, the complete variable domain reads DTGVSQNPRHKITKRGQNVTFRCDPISEHNRLYWYRQTLGQGPEFLTYFQNEAQLEKSRLLSDRFSAERPKGSFSTLEIQRTEQGDSAMYLCASFRLGENTEAFFGQGTRLTVV.

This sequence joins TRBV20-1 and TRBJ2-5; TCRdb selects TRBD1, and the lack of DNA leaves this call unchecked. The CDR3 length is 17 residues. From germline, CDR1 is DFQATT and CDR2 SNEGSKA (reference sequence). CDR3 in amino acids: CSARLMIDRGARETQYF.

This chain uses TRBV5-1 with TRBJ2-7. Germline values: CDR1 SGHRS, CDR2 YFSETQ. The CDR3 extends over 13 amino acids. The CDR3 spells CASSSQGSYEQYF.

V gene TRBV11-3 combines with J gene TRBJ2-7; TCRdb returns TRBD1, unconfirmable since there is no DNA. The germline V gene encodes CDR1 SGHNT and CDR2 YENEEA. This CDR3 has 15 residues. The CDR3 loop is CASSRRDRLTYEQYF.

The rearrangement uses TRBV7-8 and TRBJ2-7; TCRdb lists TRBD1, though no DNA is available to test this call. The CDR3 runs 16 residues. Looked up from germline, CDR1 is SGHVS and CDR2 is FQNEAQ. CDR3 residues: CASSLAHDGQTYEQYF.

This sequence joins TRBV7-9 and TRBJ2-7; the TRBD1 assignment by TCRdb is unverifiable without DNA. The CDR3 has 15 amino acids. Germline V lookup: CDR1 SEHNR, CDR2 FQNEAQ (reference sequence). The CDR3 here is CASSSGTEGYIREYF.

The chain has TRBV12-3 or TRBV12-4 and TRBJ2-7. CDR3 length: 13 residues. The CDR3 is CASSSDLSYEQYF.